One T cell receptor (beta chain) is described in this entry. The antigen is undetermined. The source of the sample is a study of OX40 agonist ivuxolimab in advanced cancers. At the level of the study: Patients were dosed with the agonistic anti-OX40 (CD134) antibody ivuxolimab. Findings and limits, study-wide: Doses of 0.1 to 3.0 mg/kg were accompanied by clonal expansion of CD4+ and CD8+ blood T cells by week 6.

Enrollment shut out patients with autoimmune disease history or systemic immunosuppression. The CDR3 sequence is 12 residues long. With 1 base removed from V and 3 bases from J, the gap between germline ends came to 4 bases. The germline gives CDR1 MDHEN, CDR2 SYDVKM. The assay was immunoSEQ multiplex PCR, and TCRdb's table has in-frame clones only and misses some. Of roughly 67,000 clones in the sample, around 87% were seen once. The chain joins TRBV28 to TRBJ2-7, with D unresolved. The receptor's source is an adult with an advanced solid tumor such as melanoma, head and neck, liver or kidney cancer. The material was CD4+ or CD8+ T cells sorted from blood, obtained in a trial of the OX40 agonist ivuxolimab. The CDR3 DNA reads TGTGCCAGCAGTTTATTCCGCTACGAGCAGTACTTC. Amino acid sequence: CASSLFRYEQYF.